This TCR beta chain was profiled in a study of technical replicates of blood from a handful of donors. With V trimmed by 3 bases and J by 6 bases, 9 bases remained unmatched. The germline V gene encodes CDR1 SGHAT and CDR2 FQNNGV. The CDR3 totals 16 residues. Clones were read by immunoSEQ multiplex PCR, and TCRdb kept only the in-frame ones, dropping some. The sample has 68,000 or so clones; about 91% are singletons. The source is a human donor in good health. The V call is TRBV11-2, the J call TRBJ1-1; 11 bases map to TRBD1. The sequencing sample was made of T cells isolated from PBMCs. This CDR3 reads CASSFAWDRGKSEAFF. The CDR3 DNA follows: TGTGCCAGCAGCTTCGCGTGGGACAGGGGGAAATCTGAAGCTTTCTTT.